These T cell receptor beta chains were read from a single sample in a study of metastatic and nonmetastatic thyroid tumors. Via MiXCR, TCRdb re-called the PCR reads. Of about 43,000 clones listed, 3.2% are singletons. Material for sequencing was blood. The receptors shown here come from a female donor with papillary thyroid cancer or a benign thyroid nodule (not recorded which). Some clones in this sample may be carry-over from other donors' samples. Both conserved end residues are part of each CDR3. A D gene is named only where the DNA matches it firmly. Size is stated for part of the rows, as once, few or many counts, or as a class when the clone is expanded.

V	size	D	J	DNA	CDR3
TRBV30	many	-	TRBJ1-6	TGTGCCTGGAGTGTACTTTTGTCTCGAGGGTCACCCCTCCACTTT	CAWSVLLSRGSPLHF
TRBV7-8	few	-	TRBJ2-2	TGTGCCAGCAGACTGAACACCGGGGAGCTGTTTTTT	CASRLNTGELFF
TRBV29-1	many	TRBD1	TRBJ1-1	TGCAGCGTTGAAGATCGCGAAGGACAGGGGCTAAACACTGAAGCTTTCTTT	CSVEDREGQGLNTEAFF
TRBV28	-	-	TRBJ2-5	TGTGCCAGCAGCGCTTCCCTGGACAGACGCCAAGGGACCCAGTACTTC	CASSASLDRRQGTQYF
TRBV19	medium-sized	-	TRBJ1-5	TGTGCCAGTAGTCAACGGGTACTTAGCAATCAGCCCCAGCATTTT	CASSQRVLSNQPQHF
TRBV7-9	-	-	TRBJ2-7	TGTGCCAGCAGCTTAGTAGATGGGACACCACTCTACGAGCAGTACTTC	CASSLVDGTPLYEQYF
TRBV12-3/TRBV12-4	few	-	TRBJ1-2	TGTGCCAGCAGTTTATCATCGGCGCAGGGTGCGGGGGGCTACACCTTC	CASSLSSAQGAGGYTF
TRBV3-1	many	-	TRBJ2-5	TGTGCCAGCAGCCCAGCGGGACAGGAGACCCAGTACTTC	CASSPAGQETQYF
TRBV20-1	few	-	TRBJ2-7	TGCAGTGCCCCGGGTTATACTGTGTACGAGCAGTACTTC	CSAPGYTVYEQYF
TRBV27	few	TRBD2	TRBJ2-3	TGTGCCAGCAGCTCCCGACTAGCGGGAGGAACAAATACGCAGTATTTT	CASSSRLAGGTNTQYF
TRBV5-8	many	TRBD1	TRBJ1-4	TGTGCCAGCAGCTTGGGGACAGGTGGGGATGAAAAACTGTTTTTT	CASSLGTGGDEKLFF
TRBV7-9	many	-	TRBJ2-7	TGTGCCAGCAGCCCTCGGACGTCCTCGGGGCAGTACTTC	CASSPRTSSGQYF
TRBV14	many	TRBD2	TRBJ2-7	TGTGCCAGCAGCCGGGGGAGGGGCTACACCTACGAGCAGTACTTC	CASSRGRGYTYEQYF
TRBV19	many	TRBD2	TRBJ2-1	TGTGCCAGTAGTGGAGTAGCGGGAGGGCTTGAGCAGTTCTTC	CASSGVAGGLEQFF
TRBV7-3	many	-	TRBJ2-3	TGTGCCAGCAGCCCGGTGCAGGGGACTACGCAGTATTTT	CASSPVQGTTQYF
TRBV28	-	-	TRBJ1-2	TGTGCCAGCAGTTTAGGACTAGGCTATGGCTACACCTTC	CASSLGLGYGYTF
TRBV5-1	many	TRBD1	TRBJ1-2	TGCGCCAGCAGCTTGGACAGCCGGACAGGCGCCAACTATGGCTACACCTTC	CASSLDSRTGANYGYTF
TRBV6-2/TRBV6-3	few	-	TRBJ1-6	TGTGCCAGCAGTGCTGGTCCCTATAATTCACCCCTCCACTTT	CASSAGPYNSPLHF
TRBV10-3	-	-	TRBJ1-4	TGTGCCATCAGTGACCCGGGCTGTGAAAAACTGTTTTTT	CAISDPGCEKLFF
TRBV19	many	-	TRBJ2-3	TGTGCCAGTAAGGGCGAAGTGGCAGATACGCAGTATTTT	CASKGEVADTQYF
TRBV11-1	many	-	TRBJ2-7	TGTGCCAGCAGCTTAAGGGACCGACGCTACGAGCAGTACTTC	CASSLRDRRYEQYF
TRBV12-3/TRBV12-4	few	-	TRBJ2-3	TGTGCCAGTAGTCTGGAGGATTTGAGAACAGATACGCAGTATTTT	CASSLEDLRTDTQYF
TRBV6-1	many	-	TRBJ1-5	TGTGCCAGCAGGGAGGCTCTAGGAAATCAGCCCCAGCATTTT	CASREALGNQPQHF
TRBV6-1	-	-	TRBJ2-7	TGTGCCAGCAGTCTTGCTAGCTCCTACGAGCAGTACTTC	CASSLASSYEQYF
TRBV20-1	many	-	TRBJ2-7	TGCAGTGCTAGAGATCAATTAGTATCACCGGCTACACCCTACGAGCAGTACTTC	CSARDQLVSPATPYEQYF
TRBV27	few	-	TRBJ1-4	TGTGCCAGCAGTTTCAACAGGGCGACTAATGAAAAACTGTTTTTT	CASSFNRATNEKLFF
TRBV6-2/TRBV6-3	many	TRBD1	TRBJ2-5	TGTGCCAGCAGCTATTTGACAGGGGGCTACGACCAAGAGACCCAGTACTTC	CASSYLTGGYDQETQYF
TRBV5-1	many	-	TRBJ2-7	TGCGCCAGCAGCCAGGAGGCGGGTCCCTACGAGCAGTACTTC	CASSQEAGPYEQYF
TRBV27	-	-	TRBJ2-1	TGTGCCAGCAGACCCCAGGGCGAGGGGCCCTACAATGAGCAGTTCTTC	CASRPQGEGPYNEQFF
TRBV9	few	-	TRBJ2-7	TGTGCCAGCAGCCAAGGGGCAGTCACCTACGAGCAGTACTTC	CASSQGAVTYEQYF
TRBV19	few	TRBD1	TRBJ1-2	TGTGCCAGTAGTTTGTCGGGACAGGGTAACTATGGCTACACCTTC	CASSLSGQGNYGYTF
TRBV12-3/TRBV12-4	many	-	TRBJ1-1	TGTGCCAGCAGTTTAAGTTGGAACACTGAAGCTTTCTTT	CASSLSWNTEAFF
TRBV20-1	few	-	TRBJ2-3	TGCAGTGCTAGTTTTCAGGCAAAGGAAGGGGACACGCAGTATTTT	CSASFQAKEGDTQYF
TRBV10-2	many	-	TRBJ2-3	TGCGCCAGCAGTGAGATGGGAGGCGGGCCCCTTACGCAGTATTTT	CASSEMGGGPLTQYF
TRBV28	many	-	TRBJ2-7	TGTGCCAGCAGAACACTCCGGGGGCCGCACTACGAGCAGTACTTC	CASRTLRGPHYEQYF
TRBV11-2	many	TRBD1	TRBJ2-3	TGTGCCAGCAGCTCACAGGGGTCGCGAGGCACAGATACGCAGTATTTT	CASSSQGSRGTDTQYF
TRBV14	few	TRBD1	TRBJ2-2	TGTGCCAGCAGCCAAAAGATGGGGACAGGGAAGAACACCGGGGAGCTGTTTTTT	CASSQKMGTGKNTGELFF
TRBV7-9	many	-	TRBJ2-3	TGTGCCAGCAGCAACACAGGGTTCGACACAGATACGCAGTATTTT	CASSNTGFDTDTQYF
TRBV6-2/TRBV6-3	-	TRBD1	TRBJ2-1	TGTGCCAGCAGAAGGGGGGGGACAGGGGAGAAGGAGCAGTTCTTC	CASRRGGTGEKEQFF
TRBV20-1	many	TRBD2	TRBJ2-7	TGCAGTGCTGGGGGGGGGACTAGCTCAGTCTCCTACGAGCAGTACTTC	CSAGGGTSSVSYEQYF
TRBV6-5	few	-	TRBJ2-7	TGTGCCAGCAGTACTACCTACGAGCAGTACTTC	CASSTTYEQYF
TRBV15	many	TRBD2	TRBJ2-5	TGTGCCACCAGCAGAGAAGGACTAGCGGGAGGGCAGGGAGAGACCCAGTACTTC	CATSREGLAGGQGETQYF